This T cell receptor (beta chain) was captured by sequencing in a study of cytomegalovirus exposure and HLA in healthy donors. Points from the study as a whole: In a later analysis, HLA-C alleles had the fewest associated TCRs, DRB1 alleles the most. On later analysis, the bulk of CMV-associated TCR beta chains appeared to be HLA-restricted.

A word on this clone: The antigen is not known.

V was cut by 5 bases and J by 8 bases, with 21 bases left in between. The CDR3 has 15 residues. Germline-derived CDR1 and CDR2 are LNHNV and YYDKDF (reference sequence). The PCR made use of 60 Vbeta and 13 Jbeta primers. Using immunoSEQ multiplex PCR, the repertoire was profiled, and TCRdb retains in-frame clones only, with some absent. Among around 100,000 clones listed, around 75% were seen once. Sequenced input: PBMCs. This chain connects TRBV15 to TRBJ1-2; D may be TRBD1 (5 bases). This TCR came from a man between 45 and 60 years old in good health and CMV-seronegative. The CDR3 here is CATSPPTQGFYGYTF. CDR3 coding DNA: TGTGCCACCAGCCCCCCAACGCAGGGCTTCTACGGCTACACCTTC.